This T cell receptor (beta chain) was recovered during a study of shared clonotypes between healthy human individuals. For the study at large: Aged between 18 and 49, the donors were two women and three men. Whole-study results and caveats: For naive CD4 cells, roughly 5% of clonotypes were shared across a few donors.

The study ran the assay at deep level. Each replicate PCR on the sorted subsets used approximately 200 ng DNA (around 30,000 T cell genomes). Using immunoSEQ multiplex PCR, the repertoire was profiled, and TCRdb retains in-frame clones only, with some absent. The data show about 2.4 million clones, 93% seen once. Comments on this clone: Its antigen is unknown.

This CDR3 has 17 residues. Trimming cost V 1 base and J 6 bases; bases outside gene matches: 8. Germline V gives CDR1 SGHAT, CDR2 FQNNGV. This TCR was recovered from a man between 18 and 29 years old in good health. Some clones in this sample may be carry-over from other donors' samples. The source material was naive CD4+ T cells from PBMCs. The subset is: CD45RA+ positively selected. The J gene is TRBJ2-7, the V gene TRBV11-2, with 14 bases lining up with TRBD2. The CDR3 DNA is TGTGCCAGCAGCTTAGTGGGACTAGCGGGAGCTCTCGGCGAGCAGTACTTC. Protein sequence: CASSLVGLAGALGEQYF.